One sample yielded the 26 T cell receptor beta chains listed below, sequenced in a study of cytomegalovirus exposure and HLA in healthy donors. Both 60 Vbeta primers and 13 Jbeta primers went into the PCR. The assay was immunoSEQ multiplex PCR, and TCRdb's table has in-frame clones only and misses some. The table lists about 210,000 clones, roughly 84% of them singletons. The sequenced sample was PBMCs. The receptors were gathered from a girl aged 2-10 years in good health and CMV-seronegative.

The rearrangement links TRBV7-8 to TRBJ2-1, with a weak D call TRBD2 (6 bases). CDR3 length equals 16 residues. V was clipped by 4 bases and J by 0 bases, with 13 bases between them. Germline CDR1 is SGHVS and CDR2 is FQNEAQ. The CDR3 DNA reads TGTGCCAGCAGCTCGGGCGGGGTTAGCTCCTACAATGAGCAGTTCTTC. Amino acids: CASSSGGVSSYNEQFF.

The rearrangement links TRBV19 to TRBJ1-6; D possibly corresponds to TRBD1 (5 bases). This CDR3 is built from 13 residues. V was trimmed by 8 bases and J by 9 bases, leaving 14 bases between them. The germline V gene encodes CDR1 LNHDA and CDR2 SQIVND (reference sequence). The CDR3 nucleotides are TGTGCCAGTCGGCAGGGCGGTGGTTCACCCCTCCACTTT. This codes for CASRQGGGSPLHF. Combining the CDR3 with reference TRBV19 and TRBJ1-6 gives the whole variable domain DGGITQSPKYLFRKEGQNVTLSCEQNLNHDAMYWYRQDPGQGLRLIYYSQIVNDFQKGDIAEGYSVSREKKESFPLTVTSAQKNPTAFYLCASRQGGGSPLHFGNGTRLTVT.

This clone came up once. The chain recombines TRBV25-1 with TRBJ1-1, with D possibly being TRBD1 (6 bases). Trimming removed 7 bases from V and 0 bases from J, with 9 bases in between. This CDR3 has 13 amino acids. Germline CDR1 reads MGHDK; CDR2 reads SYGVNS. This CDR3 reads CASIRDMNTEAFF. DNA for the CDR3: TGTGCCAGCATTCGGGACATGAACACTGAAGCTTTCTTT.

V is TRBV11-2 and J is TRBJ1-3, with D unclear. The CDR3 covers 13 residues. V lost 1 base and J lost 6, with 7 bases in between. The germline gives CDR1 SGHAT, CDR2 FQNNGV. CDR3 amino acids: CASSLGVANTIYF. The CDR3 DNA sequence: TGTGCCAGCAGCTTAGGAGTTGCAAACACCATATATTTT. The whole variable domain, remainder taken from reference TRBV11-2 and TRBJ1-3, is EAGVAQSPRYKIIEKRQSVAFWCNPISGHATLYWYQQILGQGPKLLIQFQNNGVVDDSQLPKDRFSAERLKGVDSTLKIQPAKLEDSAVYLCASSLGVANTIYFGEGSWLTVV.

In its sample, this clone was seen once. This chain connects TRBV19 to TRBJ1-2, with D unresolved. The length of the CDR3 is 13 residues. Per the germline V gene, CDR1 is LNHDA and CDR2 is SQIVND (reference sequence). Trimming pared 4 bases from V and 4 bases from J, leaving 10 bases between. The CDR3 reads CASSTGSRYGYTF. CDR3 bases: TGTGCCAGTAGTACCGGGTCCCGCTATGGCTACACCTTC. The entire variable domain, with the rest obtained from reference TRBV19 and TRBJ1-2, is as follows: DGGITQSPKYLFRKEGQNVTLSCEQNLNHDAMYWYRQDPGQGLRLIYYSQIVNDFQKGDIAEGYSVSREKKESFPLTVTSAQKNPTAFYLCASSTGSRYGYTFGSGTRLTVV.

A note on this clone: At one end, the junction sequence differs from germline, possibly due to a read error. The chain combines TRBV4-1 with TRBJ2-2, with a tentative D call TRBD2 (6 bases). This CDR3 comprises 15 residues. Germline values: CDR1 MGHRA, CDR2 YSYEKL. The CDR3 protein is CASSRGERSLGALFF. The CDR3 coding sequence is TGCGCCAGCAGCCGCGGGGAGCGGTCCCTTGGGGCGCTGTTTTTT.

The chain uses TRBV10-2 and TRBJ1-2, with TRBD1 matching over 9 bases. From germline, CDR1 is WSHSY and CDR2 SAAADI. Losses at the gene ends were 6 bases for V and 2 bases for J; bases not matched to a gene: 4. There are 14 residues in the CDR3. The CDR3 region is CASSQTGGNYGYTF. The CDR3 region has the DNA TGCGCCAGCAGCCAGACAGGGGGGAACTATGGCTACACCTTC.

The sample holds one count of this clone. This chain connects TRBV18 to TRBJ1-1; no clear D gene. This CDR3 region has 12 residues. Germline loops: CDR1 KGHSH, CDR2 LQKENI. V was cut by 3 bases and J by 7 bases, with 9 bases left in between. CDR3 region: CASSPRGSEAFF. CDR3 sequence (DNA): TGTGCCAGCTCACCCCGTGGGAGTGAAGCTTTCTTT.

This clone was counted a few times. V and J are TRBV7-2 and TRBJ2-5; 13 bases map to TRBD2. The germline V gene has CDR1 SGHTA and CDR2 FQGNSA. V shed 5 bases, J shed 5 bases, and the junction held 8 bases outside the gene matches. The CDR3 has 16 amino acids. CDR3 in amino acids: CASSQTSGRAVETQYF. CDR3 nucleotides: TGTGCCAGCAGCCAAACTAGCGGGAGGGCCGTGGAGACCCAGTACTTC.

V is TRBV4-1 and J is TRBJ2-2; D is possibly TRBD2 (7 bases). CDR1 and CDR2 (germline): MGHRA, YSYEKL. CDR3 length equals 16 residues. The V end was cut by 0 bases, the J end by 9 bases, with 17 bases between. CDR3 sequence: CASSQDIGGGRRELFF. In DNA, the CDR3 is TGCGCCAGCAGCCAAGATATTGGGGGGGGCCGACGGGAGCTGTTTTTT.

The chain uses TRBV25-1 and TRBJ2-7; 10 bases match TRBD1. From germline, CDR1 is MGHDK and CDR2 SYGVNS. V was pared by 4 bases and J by 4 bases, with 4 bases of the junction left unmatched. This CDR3 comprises 14 residues. Here the CDR3 reads CASSGWDRGYEQYF. CDR3 bases: TGTGCCAGCAGTGGTTGGGACAGGGGATACGAGCAGTACTTC.

This chain joins TRBV7-2 and TRBJ2-3; the match to TRBD2 covers 16 bases. CDR1 SGHTA and CDR2 FQGNSA come from the germline V gene. Losses at the gene ends were 2 bases for V and 4 bases for J; bases not matched to a gene: 9. The CDR3 spans 19 residues. The CDR3 DNA sequence: TGTGCCAGCAGCTTAAGGCCTGGGACTAGCGGGGGGGCCCCAGATACGCAGTATTTT. Its protein product is CASSLRPGTSGGAPDTQYF. The full variable domain, completed using reference TRBV7-2 and TRBJ2-3, is GAGVSQSPSNKVTEKGKDVELRCDPISGHTALYWYRQSLGQGLEFLIYFQGNSAPDKSGLPSDRFSAERTGGSVSTLTIQRTQQEDSAVYLCASSLRPGTSGGAPDTQYFGPGTRLTVL.

The chain recombines TRBV2 with TRBJ2-5; 9 nucleotides align to TRBD2. Trimming took 5 bases from V and 5 from J; bases not matched to a gene: 15. Germline CDR1 is SNHLY and CDR2 is FYNNEI. This CDR3 has 17 amino acids. The CDR3 loop reads CASSQNPPAGGRETQYF. The CDR3 nucleotides are TGTGCCAGCAGTCAAAACCCTCCAGCGGGGGGCAGGGAGACCCAGTACTTC. Looking up the rest from reference TRBV2 and TRBJ2-5 gives the full variable domain: EPEVTQTPSHQVTQMGQEVILRCVPISNHLYFYWYRQILGQKVEFLVSFYNNEISEKSEIFDDQFSVERPDGSNFTLKIRSTKLEDSAMYFCASSQNPPAGGRETQYFGPGTRLLVL.

The chain employs TRBV5-1 and TRBJ1-5; a weak D match, TRBD1 (6 bases). Germline CDR1 is SGHRS and CDR2 is YFSETQ. The CDR3 length is 14 residues. Trimming stripped 4 bases from V and 2 bases from J, with 10 bases between. The CDR3 region is CASSPRGGNQPQHF. The CDR3, as DNA: TGCGCCAGCAGCCCCAGGGGTGGCAATCAGCCCCAGCATTTT.

This chain uses TRBV7-9 with TRBJ1-5, with unresolved D. Germline lookup yields CDR1 SEHNR and CDR2 FQNEAQ (reference sequence). The CDR3 contains 13 residues. V lost 5 bases to trimming and J lost 4 bases, with 9 bases between them. CDR3: CASSISTNQPQHF. Written as DNA, the CDR3 is TGTGCCAGCAGCATCTCCACTAATCAGCCCCAGCATTTT.

J is TRBJ1-1 and V is TRBV5-8, with D hard to call. The CDR3 spans 14 residues. Germline V gene data show CDR1 as SGHTS and CDR2 as YDEGEE. V was clipped by 4 bases and J by 2 bases, with 12 bases between them. CDR3 residues: CASSPAVINTEAFF. In DNA form, the CDR3 reads TGTGCCAGCAGCCCTGCGGTAATTAACACTGAAGCTTTCTTT. Variable domain in full (rest from reference TRBV5-8 and TRBJ1-1): EAGVTQSPTHLIKTRGQQATLRCSPISGHTSVYWYQQALGLGLQFLLWYDEGEERNRGNFPPRFSGRQFPNYSSELNVNALELEDSALYLCASSPAVINTEAFFGQGTRLTVV.

The chain employs TRBV7-9 and TRBJ1-5, with 9 bases lining up with TRBD1. The CDR3 has 16 residues. Trimming took 7 bases from V and 3 from J; bases not matched to a gene: 10. Germline assignment: CDR1 SEHNR and CDR2 FQNEAQ (reference sequence). The CDR3 region is CASMVSGQGFNQPQHF. CDR3 DNA: TGTGCCAGCATGGTTTCGGGACAGGGTTTCAATCAGCCCCAGCATTTT.

The V and J genes are TRBV6-6 and TRBJ1-1, with D unresolved. Germline loops: CDR1 MNHNY, CDR2 SVGAGI (reference sequence). The CDR3 runs 12 residues. Trimming took 6 bases from V and 11 from J, leaving 16 bases between them. The CDR3, as DNA: TGTGCCAGCAGGCCCGGGGATGGCGAGGCTTTCTTT. Encoded protein: CASRPGDGEAFF.

J is TRBJ2-3 and V is TRBV30; the match to TRBD2 covers 8 bases. There are 15 residues in the CDR3. V was clipped by 1 base and J by 2 bases; unmatched bases: 5. Germline CDR1 GTSNPN, CDR2 SVGIG (reference sequence). CDR3 coding DNA: TGTGCCTGGAGTGGAATAGCGGGGAACACAGATACGCAGTATTTT. This codes for CAWSGIAGNTDTQYF.

J is TRBJ2-1 and V is TRBV7-7, with 12 positions matching TRBD2. The CDR3 has 15 amino acids. The germline gives CDR1 SSHAT, CDR2 FNYEAQ (reference sequence). V lost 2 bases and J lost 7; bases outside the gene matches: 3. For the CDR3, the DNA is TGTGCCAGCAGCTTACTAGCGGGGGGGGGTAATGAGCAGTTCTTC. Amino acids: CASSLLAGGGNEQFF. The whole variable domain, remainder taken from reference TRBV7-7 and TRBJ2-1, is GAGVSQSPRYKVTKRGQDVTLRCDPISSHATLYWYQQALGQGPEFLTYFNYEAQPDKSGLPSDRFSAERPEGSISTLTIQRTEQRDSAMYRCASSLLAGGGNEQFFGPGTRLTVL.

To note about this clone: Sequence at one end of the junction differs from germline and may be a read error. This chain joins TRBV7-7 and TRBJ2-5, with D perhaps TRBD2 (6 bases). The CDR3 sequence is 14 residues long. Germline V CDR1 and CDR2: SSHAT, FNYEAQ (reference sequence). The CDR3: CAGSRTLGGETQYF. The CDR3 DNA reads as TGTGCCGGCAGTCGAACATTGGGGGGAGAGACCCAGTACTTC.

V and J are TRBV10-3 and TRBJ2-3; weak D call: TRBD2 (6 bases). Germline CDR1 is ENHRY and CDR2 is SYGVKD. This CDR3 contains 15 residues. The V end lost 2 bases, the J end lost 8 bases, and 17 bases lay between the germline ends. For the CDR3, the DNA is TGTGCCATCAGTGAGCTGGGGCGGGAAAGAGGTACGCAGTATTTT. Amino acids: CAISELGRERGTQYF.

The CDR3 sequence: CASSLGGAAYEQYF. The CDR3 DNA reads as TGTGCCAGCAGTTTAGGCGGGGCTGCCTACGAGCAGTACTTC. The chain recombines TRBV27 with TRBJ2-7, with D perhaps TRBD2 (6 bases). The germline V gene encodes CDR1 MNHEY and CDR2 SMNVEV (reference sequence). The V end was cut by 2 bases, the J end by 2 bases, with 10 bases between. The CDR3 sequence is 14 residues long.

This chain uses TRBV7-2 with TRBJ2-7; D is perhaps TRBD1 (6 bases). The V and J ends lost 1 base and 1 base respectively, with 11 bases between them. The CDR3 runs 15 residues. Germline CDR1 SGHTA, CDR2 FQGNSA. The CDR3 DNA sequence: TGTGCCAGCAGCTTAGGCCTACAGGGTTCCTACGAGCAGTACTTC. This encodes CASSLGLQGSYEQYF. Based on the CDR3 plus reference TRBV7-2 and TRBJ2-7, the full variable domain is GAGVSQSPSNKVTEKGKDVELRCDPISGHTALYWYRQSLGQGLEFLIYFQGNSAPDKSGLPSDRFSAERTGGSVSTLTIQRTQQEDSAVYLCASSLGLQGSYEQYFGPGTRLTVT.

This clone was observed a few times. This specimen includes other DNA sequences encoding the same CDR3. The chain employs TRBV5-1 and TRBJ2-5; tentative D call: TRBD1 (6 bases). Germline assignment: CDR1 SGHRS and CDR2 YFSETQ. The CDR3 loop spans 13 amino acids. V was shortened by 0 bases and J by 4 bases, with 7 bases between the two germline ends. CDR3 bases: TGCGCCAGCAGCTTGGGAGGGGGAGAGACCCAGTACTTC. Translated: CASSLGGGETQYF.

This chain links TRBV10-3 with TRBJ1-2; D gene ambiguous. Trimming removed 3 bases at V and 2 bases at J, with 7 bases between. The CDR3 extends over 13 amino acids. Germline assignment: CDR1 ENHRY and CDR2 SYGVKD. Here the CDR3 reads CAISDSRNYGYTF. The CDR3, as DNA: TGTGCCATCAGTGATTCGAGGAACTATGGCTACACCTTC.